The present T cell receptor beta chain was sequenced within a study of cytomegalovirus exposure and HLA in healthy donors. This clone showed up just a few times. The CDR3 contains 16 residues. From germline, CDR1 is LGHNA and CDR2 YSLEER. The PCR employed 60 Vbeta primers together with 13 Jbeta primers. This table comes from immunoSEQ multiplex PCR, and its TCRdb copy is limited to in-frame clones, with some not included. The sample consists of 81,000 or so clones, 62% of them appearing once. The sample taken for sequencing was PBMCs. The sequence was obtained from a woman between 25 and 40 years old in good health and CMV-seropositive. The chain couples TRBV4-3 to TRBJ2-5; 7 bases line up with TRBD1. The assigned J gene may be wrong: the sequence end matches TRBJ2-7 better. This CDR3 reads CASSQDPTGTLPEQYF. CDR3 DNA sequence: TGCGCCAGCAGCCAAGATCCGACAGGGACCCTACCCGAGCAGTACTTC.